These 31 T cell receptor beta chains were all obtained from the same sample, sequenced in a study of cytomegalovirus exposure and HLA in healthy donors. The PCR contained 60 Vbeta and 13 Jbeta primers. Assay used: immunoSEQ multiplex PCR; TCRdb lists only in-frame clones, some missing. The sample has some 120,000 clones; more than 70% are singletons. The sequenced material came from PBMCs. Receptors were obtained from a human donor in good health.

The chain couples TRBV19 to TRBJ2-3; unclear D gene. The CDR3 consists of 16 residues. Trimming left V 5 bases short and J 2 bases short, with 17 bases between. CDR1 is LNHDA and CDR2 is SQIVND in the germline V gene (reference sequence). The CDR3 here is CASSLDAPRNTDTQYF. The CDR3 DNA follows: TGTGCCAGTAGTCTTGACGCCCCGCGGAACACAGATACGCAGTATTTT.

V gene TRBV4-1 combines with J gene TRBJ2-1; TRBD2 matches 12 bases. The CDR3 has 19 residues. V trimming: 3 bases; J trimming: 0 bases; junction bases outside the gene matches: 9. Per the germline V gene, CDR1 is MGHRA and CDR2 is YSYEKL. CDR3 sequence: CASSHLAGGPSTSYNEQFF. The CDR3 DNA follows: TGCGCCAGCAGCCATCTAGCGGGGGGGCCATCGACCTCCTACAATGAGCAGTTCTTC.

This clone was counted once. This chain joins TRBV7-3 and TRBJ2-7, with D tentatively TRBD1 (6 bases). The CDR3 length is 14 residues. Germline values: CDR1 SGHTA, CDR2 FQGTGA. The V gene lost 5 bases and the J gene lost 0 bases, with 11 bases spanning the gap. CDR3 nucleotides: TGTGCCAGCAGCCCCACAGGGAACTCCTACGAGCAGTACTTC. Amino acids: CASSPTGNSYEQYF.

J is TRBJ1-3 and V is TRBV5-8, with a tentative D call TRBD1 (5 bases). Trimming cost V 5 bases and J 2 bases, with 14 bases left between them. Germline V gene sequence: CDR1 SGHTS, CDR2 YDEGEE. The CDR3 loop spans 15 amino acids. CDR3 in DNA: TGTGCCAGCAGTTATCGGACAATCGCTGGAAACACCATATATTTT. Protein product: CASSYRTIAGNTIYF.

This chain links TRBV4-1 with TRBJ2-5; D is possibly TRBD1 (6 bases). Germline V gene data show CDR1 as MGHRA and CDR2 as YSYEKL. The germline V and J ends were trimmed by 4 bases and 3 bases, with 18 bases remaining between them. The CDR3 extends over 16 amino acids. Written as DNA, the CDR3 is TGCGCCAGCAGCCCTCAGTTTATGGGGGCGGAAGAGACCCAGTACTTC. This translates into CASSPQFMGAEETQYF.

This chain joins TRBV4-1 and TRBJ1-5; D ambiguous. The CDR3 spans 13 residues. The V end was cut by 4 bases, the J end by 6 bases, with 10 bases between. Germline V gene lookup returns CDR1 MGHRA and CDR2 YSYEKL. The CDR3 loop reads CASSRLPVQPQHF. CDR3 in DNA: TGCGCCAGCAGCCGCCTCCCAGTTCAGCCCCAGCATTTT.

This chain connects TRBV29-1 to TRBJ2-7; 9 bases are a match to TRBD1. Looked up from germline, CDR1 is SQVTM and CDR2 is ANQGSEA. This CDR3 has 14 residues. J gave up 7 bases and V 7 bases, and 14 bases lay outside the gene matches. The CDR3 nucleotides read TGCAGCGCAAACATACAGGGGGCATCGGGGGAGCAGTACTTC. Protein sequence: CSANIQGASGEQYF.

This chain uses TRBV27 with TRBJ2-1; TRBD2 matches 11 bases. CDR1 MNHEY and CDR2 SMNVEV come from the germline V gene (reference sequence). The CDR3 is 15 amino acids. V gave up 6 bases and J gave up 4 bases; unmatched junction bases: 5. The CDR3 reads CASSLGTSGYNEQFF. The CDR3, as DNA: TGTGCCAGCAGCCTCGGGACTAGCGGATACAATGAGCAGTTCTTC.

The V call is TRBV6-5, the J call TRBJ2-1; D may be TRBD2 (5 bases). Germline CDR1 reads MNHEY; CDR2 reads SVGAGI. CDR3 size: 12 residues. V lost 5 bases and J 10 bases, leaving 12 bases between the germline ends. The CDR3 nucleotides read TGTGCCAGCAGTCCATTTAGGGAGGAGCAGTTCTTC. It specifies CASSPFREEQFF.

CDR3 nucleotides: TGTGCCAGCAGTTCAACAAAAGCGGGGGACCTTTACGAGCAGTACTTC. It is translated as CASSSTKAGDLYEQYF. The chain has TRBV27 and TRBJ2-7; 8 bases map to TRBD2. CDR1 and CDR2 (germline): MNHEY, SMNVEV (reference sequence). The ends lost 4 bases at V and 4 bases at J; junction bases unmatched: 12. The CDR3 sequence is 16 residues long.

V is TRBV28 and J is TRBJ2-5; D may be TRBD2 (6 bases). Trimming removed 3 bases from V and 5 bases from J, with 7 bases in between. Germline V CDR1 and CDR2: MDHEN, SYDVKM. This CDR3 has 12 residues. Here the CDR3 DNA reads TGTGCCAGCAGTTTTGGGGGGGAGACCCAGTACTTC. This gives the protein CASSFGGETQYF.

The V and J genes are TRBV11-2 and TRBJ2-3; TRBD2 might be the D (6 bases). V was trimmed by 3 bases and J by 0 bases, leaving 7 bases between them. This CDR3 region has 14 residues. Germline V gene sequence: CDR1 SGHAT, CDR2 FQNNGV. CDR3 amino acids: CASSFGTSTDTQYF. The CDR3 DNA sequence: TGTGCCAGCAGCTTCGGGACTAGCACAGATACGCAGTATTTT.

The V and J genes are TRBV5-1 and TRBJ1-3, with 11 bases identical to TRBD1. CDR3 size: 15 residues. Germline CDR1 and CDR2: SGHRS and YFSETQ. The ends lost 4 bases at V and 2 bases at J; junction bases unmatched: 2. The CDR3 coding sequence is TGCGCCAGCAGCCGGGACAGGGGGACTGGAAACACCATATATTTT. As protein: CASSRDRGTGNTIYF.

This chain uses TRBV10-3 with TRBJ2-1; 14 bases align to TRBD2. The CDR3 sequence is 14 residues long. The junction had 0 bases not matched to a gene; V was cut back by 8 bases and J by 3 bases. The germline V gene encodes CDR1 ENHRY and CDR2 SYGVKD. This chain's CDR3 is CAIGTSGGYNEQFF. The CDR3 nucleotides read TGTGCCATCGGGACTAGCGGGGGCTACAATGAGCAGTTCTTC.

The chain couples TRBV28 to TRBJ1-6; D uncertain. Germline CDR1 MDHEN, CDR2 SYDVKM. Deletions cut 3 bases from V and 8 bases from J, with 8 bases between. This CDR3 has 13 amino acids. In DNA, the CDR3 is TGTGCCAGCAGTTTGACCCAGGATTCACCCCTCCACTTT. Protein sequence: CASSLTQDSPLHF.

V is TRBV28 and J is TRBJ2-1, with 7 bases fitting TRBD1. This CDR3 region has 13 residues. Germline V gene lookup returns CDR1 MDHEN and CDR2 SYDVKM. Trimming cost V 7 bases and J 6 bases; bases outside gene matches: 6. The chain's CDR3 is CASKTGDSNEQFF. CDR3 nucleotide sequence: TGTGCCAGCAAAACTGGGGACAGCAATGAGCAGTTCTTC.

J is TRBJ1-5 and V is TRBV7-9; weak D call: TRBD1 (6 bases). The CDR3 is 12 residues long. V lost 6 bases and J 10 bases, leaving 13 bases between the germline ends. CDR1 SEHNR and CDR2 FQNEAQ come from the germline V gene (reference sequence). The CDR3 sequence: CASRTGTHPQHF. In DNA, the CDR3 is TGTGCCAGCAGGACCGGGACACATCCCCAGCATTTT. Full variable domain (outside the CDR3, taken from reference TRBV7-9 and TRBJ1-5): DTGVSQNPRHKITKRGQNVTFRCDPISEHNRLYWYRQTLGQGPEFLTYFQNEAQLEKSRLLSDRFSAERPKGSFSTLEIQRTEQGDSAMYLCASRTGTHPQHFGDGTRLSIL.

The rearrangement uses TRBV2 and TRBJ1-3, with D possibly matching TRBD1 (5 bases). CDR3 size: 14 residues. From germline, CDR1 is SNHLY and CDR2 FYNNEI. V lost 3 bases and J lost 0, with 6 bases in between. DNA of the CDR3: TGTGCCAGCAGTGAGGGGCTCTCTGGAAACACCATATATTTT. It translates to CASSEGLSGNTIYF.

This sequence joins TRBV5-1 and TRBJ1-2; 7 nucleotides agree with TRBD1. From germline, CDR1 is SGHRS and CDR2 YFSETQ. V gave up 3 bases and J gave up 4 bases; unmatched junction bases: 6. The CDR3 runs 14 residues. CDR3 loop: CASSSQGPLYGYTF. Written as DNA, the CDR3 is TGCGCCAGCAGCTCACAGGGGCCCCTCTATGGCTACACCTTC. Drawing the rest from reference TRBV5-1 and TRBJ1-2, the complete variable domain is KAGVTQTPRYLIKTRGQQVTLSCSPISGHRSVSWYQQTPGQGLQFLFEYFSETQRNKGNFPGRFSGRQFSNSRSEMNVSTLELGDSALYLCASSSQGPLYGYTFGSGTRLTVV.

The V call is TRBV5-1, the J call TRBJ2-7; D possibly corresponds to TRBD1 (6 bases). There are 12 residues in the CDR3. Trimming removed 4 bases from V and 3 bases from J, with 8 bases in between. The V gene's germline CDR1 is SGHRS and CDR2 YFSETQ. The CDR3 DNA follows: TGCGCCAGCAGCCCGGACAGCTACGAGCAGTACTTC. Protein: CASSPDSYEQYF.

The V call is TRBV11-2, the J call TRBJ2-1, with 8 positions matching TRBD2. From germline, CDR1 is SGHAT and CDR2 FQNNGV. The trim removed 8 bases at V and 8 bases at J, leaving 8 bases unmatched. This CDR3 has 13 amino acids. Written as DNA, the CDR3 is TGTGCCAGCGGGCGACTAGCGTTTGATGAGCAGTTCTTC. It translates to CASGRLAFDEQFF.

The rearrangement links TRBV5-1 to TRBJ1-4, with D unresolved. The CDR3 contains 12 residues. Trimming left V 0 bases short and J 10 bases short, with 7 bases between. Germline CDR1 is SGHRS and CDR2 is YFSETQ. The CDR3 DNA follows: TGCGCCAGCAGCTTGGACAGTTCAAAACTGTTTTTT. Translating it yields CASSLDSSKLFF.

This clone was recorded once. The CDR3 loop is CASIGGALNEQFF. As DNA, the CDR3 is TGTGCCAGCATCGGGGGGGCATTAAATGAGCAGTTCTTC. This chain connects TRBV6-5 to TRBJ2-1; TRBD2 agrees at 8 bases. The CDR3 runs to 13 residues. Unmatched junction bases numbered 6, after V lost 7 bases and J lost 7 bases. From germline, CDR1 is MNHEY and CDR2 SVGAGI.

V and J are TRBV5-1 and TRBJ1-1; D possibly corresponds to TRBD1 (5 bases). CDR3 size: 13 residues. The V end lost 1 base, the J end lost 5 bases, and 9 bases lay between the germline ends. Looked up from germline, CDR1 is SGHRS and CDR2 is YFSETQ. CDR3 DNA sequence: TGCGCCAGCAGCTTGTTCGGGGGAACTGAAGCTTTCTTT. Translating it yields CASSLFGGTEAFF.

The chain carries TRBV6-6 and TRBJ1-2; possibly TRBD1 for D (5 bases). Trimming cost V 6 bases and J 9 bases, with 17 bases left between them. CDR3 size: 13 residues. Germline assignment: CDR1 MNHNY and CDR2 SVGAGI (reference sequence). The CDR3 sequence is CASSDRQDRRYTF. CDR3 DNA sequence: TGTGCCAGCAGCGACCGCCAAGACAGACGCTACACCTTC.

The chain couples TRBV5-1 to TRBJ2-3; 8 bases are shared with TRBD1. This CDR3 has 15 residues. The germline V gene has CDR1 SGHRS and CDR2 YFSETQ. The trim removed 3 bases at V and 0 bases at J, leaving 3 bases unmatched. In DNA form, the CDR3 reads TGCGCCAGCAGCTCGACAGGGGCTAGCACAGATACGCAGTATTTT. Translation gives CASSSTGASTDTQYF.

CDR3 region: CASSRTSPNEQFF. In nucleotides, the CDR3 is TGTGCCAGCAGCCGGACTAGCCCCAATGAGCAGTTCTTC. The rearrangement uses TRBV7-2 and TRBJ2-1, with TRBD2 matching 8 bases. CDR3 length: 13 residues. Germline V gene sequence: CDR1 SGHTA, CDR2 FQGNSA. J gave up 6 bases and V 5 bases, and 3 bases lay outside the gene matches.

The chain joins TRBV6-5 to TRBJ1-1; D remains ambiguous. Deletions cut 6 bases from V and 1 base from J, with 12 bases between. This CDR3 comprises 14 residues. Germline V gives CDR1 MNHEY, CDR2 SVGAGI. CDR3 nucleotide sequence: TGTGCCAGCAGCCGACTGACCGGGAACACTGAAGCTTTCTTT. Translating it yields CASSRLTGNTEAFF.

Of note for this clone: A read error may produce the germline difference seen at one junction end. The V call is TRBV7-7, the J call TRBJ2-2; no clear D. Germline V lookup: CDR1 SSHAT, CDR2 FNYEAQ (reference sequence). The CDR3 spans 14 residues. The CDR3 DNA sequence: TGTGCTAGCAGCCCTGGGCCTCGCACCGGGGAGCTGTTTTTT. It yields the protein CASSPGPRTGELFF. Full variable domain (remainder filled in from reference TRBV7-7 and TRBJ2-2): GAGVSQSPRYKVTKRGQDVTLRCDPISSHATLYWYQQALGQGPEFLTYFNYEAQPDKSGLPSDRFSAERPEGSISTLTIQRTEQRDSAMYRCASSPGPRTGELFFGEGSRLTVL.

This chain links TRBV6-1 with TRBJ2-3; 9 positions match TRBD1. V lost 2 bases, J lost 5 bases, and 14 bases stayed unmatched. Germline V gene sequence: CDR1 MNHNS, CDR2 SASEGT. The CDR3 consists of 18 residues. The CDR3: CASSEWAGGTGLQDTQYF. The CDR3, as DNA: TGTGCCAGCAGTGAATGGGCAGGGGGGACAGGGTTGCAAGATACGCAGTATTTT.

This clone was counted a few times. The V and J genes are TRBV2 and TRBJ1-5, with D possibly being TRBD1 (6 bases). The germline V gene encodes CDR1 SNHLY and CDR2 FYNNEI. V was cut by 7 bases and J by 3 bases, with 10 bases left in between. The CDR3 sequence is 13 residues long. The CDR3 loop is CASIRGVNQPQHF. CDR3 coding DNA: TGTGCCAGCATCAGGGGCGTCAATCAGCCCCAGCATTTT.